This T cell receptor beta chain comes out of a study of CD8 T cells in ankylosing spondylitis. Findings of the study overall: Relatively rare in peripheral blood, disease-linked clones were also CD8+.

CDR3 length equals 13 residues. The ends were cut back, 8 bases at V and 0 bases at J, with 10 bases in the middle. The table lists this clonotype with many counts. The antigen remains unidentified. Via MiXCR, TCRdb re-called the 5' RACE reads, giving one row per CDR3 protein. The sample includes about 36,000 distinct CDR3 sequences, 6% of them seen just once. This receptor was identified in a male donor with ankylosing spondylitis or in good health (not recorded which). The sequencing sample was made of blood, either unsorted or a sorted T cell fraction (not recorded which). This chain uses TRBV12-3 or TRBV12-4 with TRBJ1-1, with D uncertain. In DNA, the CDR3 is TGTGCCAGCTCCCTCGCGATGAACACTGAAGCTTTCTTT. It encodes CASSLAMNTEAFF.